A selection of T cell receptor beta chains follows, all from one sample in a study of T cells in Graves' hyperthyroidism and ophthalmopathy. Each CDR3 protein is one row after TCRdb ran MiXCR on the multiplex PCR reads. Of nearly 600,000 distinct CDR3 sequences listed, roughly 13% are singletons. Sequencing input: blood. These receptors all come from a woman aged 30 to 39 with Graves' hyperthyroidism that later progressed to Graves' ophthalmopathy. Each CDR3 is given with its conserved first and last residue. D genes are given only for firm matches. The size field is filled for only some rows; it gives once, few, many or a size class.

CDR3aa: CASSTRDGYNEQFF
CDR3nt: TGTGCCAGCTCAACAAGGGACGGGTACAATGAGCAGTTCTTC
d_gene: -
abundance: many
v_gene: TRBV18
j_gene: TRBJ2-1

CDR3aa: CASSPGQGAGGYTF
CDR3nt: TGTGCCAGCAGCCCGGGACAGGGGGCCGGAGGCTACACCTTC
d_gene: TRBD1
abundance: -
v_gene: TRBV13
j_gene: TRBJ1-2

CDR3aa: CASSESWTPYNTDTQYF
CDR3nt: TGCGCCAGCAGTGAGTCATGGACCCCCTACAACACAGATACGCAGTATTTT
d_gene: -
abundance: many
v_gene: TRBV10-2
j_gene: TRBJ2-3

CDR3aa: CASSYAGTGGNSPLHF
CDR3nt: TGTGCCAGCAGTTACGCCGGGACAGGGGGTAATTCACCCCTCCACTTT
d_gene: TRBD1
abundance: many
v_gene: TRBV6-5
j_gene: TRBJ1-6

CDR3aa: CASSLSLGNTGELFF
CDR3nt: TGTGCCAGCAGCTTAAGTTTGGGGAACACCGGGGAGCTGTTTTTT
d_gene: -
abundance: many
v_gene: TRBV11-3
j_gene: TRBJ2-2

CDR3aa: CANAFVGEGNTEAFF
CDR3nt: TGTGCCAACGCATTCGTAGGGGAAGGAAACACTGAAGCTTTCTTT
d_gene: -
abundance: few
v_gene: TRBV2
j_gene: TRBJ1-1

CDR3aa: CSARADTQYF
CDR3nt: TGCAGTGCTAGGGCAGATACGCAGTATTTT
d_gene: -
abundance: -
v_gene: TRBV20-1
j_gene: TRBJ2-3

CDR3aa: CASSLGPWNTGELFF
CDR3nt: TGTGCCAGCAGTCTGGGACCCTGGAACACCGGGGAGCTGTTTTTT
d_gene: -
abundance: -
v_gene: TRBV6-1
j_gene: TRBJ2-2

CDR3aa: CASRASGNTDTQYF
CDR3nt: TGTGCCAGTCGGGCTAGCGGGAACACAGATACGCAGTATTTT
d_gene: TRBD2
abundance: -
v_gene: TRBV19
j_gene: TRBJ2-3

CDR3aa: CAWTVGSGYEQYF
CDR3nt: TGTGCCTGGACTGTCGGCTCCGGGTACGAGCAGTACTTC
d_gene: -
abundance: few
v_gene: TRBV30
j_gene: TRBJ2-7

CDR3aa: CASSGPPVGAFF
CDR3nt: TGTGCCAGCAGTGGGCCTCCGGTAGGGGCTTTCTTT
d_gene: -
abundance: many
v_gene: TRBV28
j_gene: TRBJ1-1

CDR3aa: CATSRGQYMNTEAFF
CDR3nt: TGTGCCACCAGCAGAGGACAGTACATGAACACTGAAGCTTTCTTT
d_gene: -
abundance: many
v_gene: TRBV15
j_gene: TRBJ1-1

CDR3aa: CASNREVANYGYTF
CDR3nt: TGTGCCAGCAACCGGGAGGTTGCTAACTATGGCTACACCTTC
d_gene: -
abundance: -
v_gene: TRBV2
j_gene: TRBJ1-2

CDR3aa: CASSQGGLAYEQYF
CDR3nt: TGTGCCAGCAGCCAGGGAGGATTGGCCTACGAGCAGTACTTC
d_gene: -
abundance: many
v_gene: TRBV12-3/TRBV12-4
j_gene: TRBJ2-7

CDR3aa: CASSAKPGLAGSDTQYF
CDR3nt: TGTGCCAGCAGCGCAAAGCCGGGACTAGCGGGATCAGATACGCAGTATTTT
d_gene: TRBD2
abundance: many
v_gene: TRBV7-3
j_gene: TRBJ2-3

CDR3aa: CASAEGNEAFF
CDR3nt: TGTGCCAGTGCAGAAGGTAACGAAGCTTTCTTT
d_gene: -
abundance: many
v_gene: TRBV25-1
j_gene: TRBJ1-1

CDR3aa: CASSRSGRAVTDTQYF
CDR3nt: TGTGCCAGCAGCCGAAGCGGGAGGGCCGTAACAGATACGCAGTATTTT
d_gene: TRBD2
abundance: many
v_gene: TRBV11-3
j_gene: TRBJ2-3

CDR3aa: CASSTLGQGYLKLFF
CDR3nt: TGTGCCAGTAGTACCCTGGGACAGGGTTACCTAAAACTGTTTTTT
d_gene: TRBD1
abundance: many
v_gene: TRBV19
j_gene: TRBJ1-4

CDR3aa: CASSLRRGTEAFF
CDR3nt: TGTGCCAGCAGTTTAAGAAGGGGGACTGAAGCTTTCTTT
d_gene: -
abundance: many
v_gene: TRBV27
j_gene: TRBJ1-1

CDR3aa: CASSPRGSLEQFF
CDR3nt: TGTGCCAGCAGCCCCAGGGGCTCCTTGGAGCAGTTCTTC
d_gene: -
abundance: many
v_gene: TRBV14
j_gene: TRBJ2-1

CDR3aa: CASSFSQGYGYTF
CDR3nt: TGTGCCAGCAGCTTCTCACAGGGCTATGGCTACACCTTC
d_gene: -
abundance: many
v_gene: TRBV5-6
j_gene: TRBJ1-2

CDR3aa: CASSSGEGTQHF
CDR3nt: TGTGCCAGCAGTTCAGGGGAAGGGACCCAGCATTTT
d_gene: -
abundance: -
v_gene: TRBV12-3/TRBV12-4
j_gene: TRBJ1-5

CDR3aa: CASRGQGGYQPQHF
CDR3nt: TGTGCCAGCCGGGGACAGGGGGGATATCAGCCCCAGCATTTT
d_gene: TRBD1
abundance: many
v_gene: TRBV2
j_gene: TRBJ1-5

CDR3aa: CASRPGMARTEAFF
CDR3nt: TGTGCCAGCAGGCCAGGGATGGCCCGAACTGAAGCTTTCTTT
d_gene: -
abundance: many
v_gene: TRBV7-2
j_gene: TRBJ1-1

CDR3aa: CASSYSARGATYNEQFF
CDR3nt: TGTGCCAGCAGTTACTCTGCGCGGGGGGCAACCTACAATGAGCAGTTCTTC
d_gene: TRBD2
abundance: -
v_gene: TRBV6-2/TRBV6-3
j_gene: TRBJ2-1

CDR3aa: CAWSPRSYEQYF
CDR3nt: TGTGCCTGGAGTCCTCGCTCCTACGAGCAGTACTTC
d_gene: -
abundance: many
v_gene: TRBV30
j_gene: TRBJ2-7

CDR3aa: CASGLVLGQAILEAFF
CDR3nt: TGTGCTAGTGGTTTGGTACTCGGACAGGCCATTCTTGAAGCTTTCTTT
d_gene: TRBD1
abundance: many
v_gene: TRBV12-5
j_gene: TRBJ1-1

CDR3aa: CSARDLAGGSYEQCF
CDR3nt: TGCAGTGCTAGAGATTTGGCAGGGGGCTCCTACGAGCAGTGCTTC
d_gene: TRBD1
abundance: -
v_gene: TRBV20-1
j_gene: TRBJ2-7

CDR3aa: CASSPIQGERGYTF
CDR3nt: TGTGCCAGCAGCCCAATCCAGGGCGAGCGCGGCTACACCTTC
d_gene: -
abundance: many
v_gene: TRBV7-9
j_gene: TRBJ1-2

CDR3aa: CASSLFSRAGTGEQYF
CDR3nt: TGTGCCAGCAGTTTATTTTCGCGGGCGGGGACGGGGGAGCAGTACTTC
d_gene: -
abundance: -
v_gene: TRBV27
j_gene: TRBJ2-7

CDR3aa: CASSLWGAADNSPLHF
CDR3nt: TGTGCCAGCAGCCTGTGGGGGGCGGCAGATAATTCACCCCTCCACTTT
d_gene: -
abundance: many
v_gene: TRBV3-1
j_gene: TRBJ1-6

CDR3aa: CASRQGEGYNEQFF
CDR3nt: TGTGCCAGCAGACAGGGAGAAGGGTACAATGAGCAGTTCTTC
d_gene: -
abundance: few
v_gene: TRBV6-1
j_gene: TRBJ2-1

CDR3aa: CSARVGVGGSNQPHHF
CDR3nt: TGCAGTGCTAGAGTGGGTGTCGGGGGGAGCAATCAGCCCCACCATTTT
d_gene: -
abundance: -
v_gene: TRBV20-1
j_gene: TRBJ1-5

CDR3aa: CASSLDPDAGGQYF
CDR3nt: TGTGCCAGCAGTTTAGACCCTGACGCCGGCGGGCAGTACTTC
d_gene: -
abundance: -
v_gene: TRBV28
j_gene: TRBJ2-7

CDR3aa: CASSYPGLGNTGELFF
CDR3nt: TGTGCCAGCAGTTACCCGGGACTAGGGAACACCGGGGAGCTGTTTTTT
d_gene: TRBD2
abundance: -
v_gene: TRBV6-2/TRBV6-3
j_gene: TRBJ2-2

CDR3aa: CASSPTGSDGYTF
CDR3nt: TGTGCCAGCAGTCCAACAGGGTCGGATGGCTACACCTTC
d_gene: -
abundance: -
v_gene: TRBV5-6
j_gene: TRBJ1-2

CDR3aa: CASSPAGLYEQYF
CDR3nt: TGTGCCAGCAGCCCCGCCGGACTCTACGAGCAGTACTTC
d_gene: -
abundance: few
v_gene: TRBV13
j_gene: TRBJ2-7

CDR3aa: CASSSECSYGPQHF
CDR3nt: TGTGCCAGCAGTTCCGAATGCTCCTACGGACCCCAGCATTTT
d_gene: -
abundance: -
v_gene: TRBV6-7
j_gene: TRBJ1-5

CDR3aa: CASSSSGGRGNTGELFF
CDR3nt: TGTGCCAGCAGCTCCTCCGGCGGGAGGGGGAACACCGGGGAGCTGTTTTTT
d_gene: TRBD2
abundance: few
v_gene: TRBV7-9
j_gene: TRBJ2-2

CDR3aa: CASSQQGSWANSPLHF
CDR3nt: TGTGCCAGCAGCCAACAGGGAAGTTGGGCTAATTCACCCCTCCACTTT
d_gene: -
abundance: -
v_gene: TRBV7-2
j_gene: TRBJ1-6

CDR3aa: CASSQGYVSVSTDTQYF
CDR3nt: TGTGCCAGCAGCCAAGGTTATGTTAGCGTGAGCACAGATACGCAGTATTTT
d_gene: -
abundance: many
v_gene: TRBV3-1
j_gene: TRBJ2-3

CDR3aa: CASGQDRASTDTQYF
CDR3nt: TGTGCCAGCGGGCAGGACAGGGCGAGCACAGATACGCAGTATTTT
d_gene: TRBD1
abundance: many
v_gene: TRBV11-3
j_gene: TRBJ2-3

CDR3aa: CASSPPNGLSSGANVLTF
CDR3nt: TGTGCCAGCTCACCACCAAACGGTTTGAGCTCTGGGGCCAACGTCCTGACTTTC
d_gene: -
abundance: few
v_gene: TRBV18
j_gene: TRBJ2-6

CDR3aa: CASTSGSTDTQYF
CDR3nt: TGTGCCAGCACTAGCGGGAGCACAGATACGCAGTATTTT
d_gene: TRBD2
abundance: many
v_gene: TRBV27
j_gene: TRBJ2-3

CDR3aa: CSARDLTGHPYEQYF
CDR3nt: TGCAGTGCTAGAGACCTAACAGGGCACCCCTACGAGCAGTACTTC
d_gene: -
abundance: many
v_gene: TRBV20-1
j_gene: TRBJ2-7

CDR3aa: CASSLVAGVLYEQYF
CDR3nt: TGTGCCAGCAGTTTAGTAGCGGGAGTTCTTTACGAGCAGTACTTC
d_gene: TRBD2
abundance: many
v_gene: TRBV12-3/TRBV12-4
j_gene: TRBJ2-7

CDR3aa: CASSLGLAEAYEQYF
CDR3nt: TGTGCCAGCAGTTTAGGGCTAGCGGAAGCCTACGAGCAGTACTTC
d_gene: TRBD2
abundance: many
v_gene: TRBV27
j_gene: TRBJ2-7

CDR3aa: CASNGSPFTDTQYF
CDR3nt: TGTGCCAGCAACGGGTCTCCGTTCACAGATACGCAGTATTTT
d_gene: -
abundance: few
v_gene: TRBV27
j_gene: TRBJ2-3

CDR3aa: CASSWGPGRATEAFF
CDR3nt: TGTGCCAGCAGTTGGGGGCCAGGCAGGGCCACTGAAGCTTTCTTT
d_gene: -
abundance: many
v_gene: TRBV6-2/TRBV6-3
j_gene: TRBJ1-1

CDR3aa: CSAPWLDTQYF
CDR3nt: TGCAGTGCTCCCTGGTTAGATACGCAGTATTTT
d_gene: -
abundance: -
v_gene: TRBV20-1
j_gene: TRBJ2-3

CDR3aa: CASSIQGNNYGYTF
CDR3nt: TGTGCCAGTAGTATCCAGGGAAACAACTATGGCTACACCTTC
d_gene: -
abundance: many
v_gene: TRBV19
j_gene: TRBJ1-2

CDR3aa: CSVARDREAFF
CDR3nt: TGCAGCGTTGCCCGGGACAGGGAAGCTTTCTTT
d_gene: TRBD1
abundance: many
v_gene: TRBV29-1
j_gene: TRBJ1-1

CDR3aa: CSARDVTGSVSYEQYF
CDR3nt: TGCAGTGCTAGAGACGTGACAGGGAGTGTATCCTACGAGCAGTACTTC
d_gene: TRBD1
abundance: few
v_gene: TRBV20-1
j_gene: TRBJ2-7